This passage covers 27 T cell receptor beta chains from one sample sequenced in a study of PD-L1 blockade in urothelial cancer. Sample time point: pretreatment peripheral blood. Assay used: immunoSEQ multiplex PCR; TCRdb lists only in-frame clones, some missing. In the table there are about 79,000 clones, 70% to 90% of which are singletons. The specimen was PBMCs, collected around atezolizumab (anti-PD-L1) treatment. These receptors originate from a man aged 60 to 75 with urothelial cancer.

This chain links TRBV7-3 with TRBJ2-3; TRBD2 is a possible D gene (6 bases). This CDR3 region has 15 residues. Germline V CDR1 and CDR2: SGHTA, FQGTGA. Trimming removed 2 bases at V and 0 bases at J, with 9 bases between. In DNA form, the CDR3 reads TGTGCCAGCAGCTTAGGACTACCTAGCACAGATACGCAGTATTTT. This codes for CASSLGLPSTDTQYF. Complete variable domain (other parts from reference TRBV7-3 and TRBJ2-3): GAGVSQTPSNKVTEKGKYVELRCDPISGHTALYWYRQSLGQGPEFLIYFQGTGAADDSGLPNDRFFAVRPEGSVSTLKIQRTERGDSAVYLCASSLGLPSTDTQYFGPGTRLTVL.

The CDR3 coding sequence is TGTGCCAGCATGAGGGGGTTGAATCAGCCCCAGCATTTT. Protein: CASMRGLNQPQHF. J is TRBJ1-5 and V is TRBV2; a possible D gene is TRBD1 (6 bases). Germline V CDR1 and CDR2: SNHLY, FYNNEI. V lost 7 bases to trimming and J lost 4 bases, with 11 bases between them. This CDR3 contains 13 residues.

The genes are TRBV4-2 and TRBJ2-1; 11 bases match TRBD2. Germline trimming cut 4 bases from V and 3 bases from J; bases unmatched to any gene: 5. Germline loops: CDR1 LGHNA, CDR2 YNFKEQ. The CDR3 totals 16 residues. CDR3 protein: CASSPIAGGVYNEQFF. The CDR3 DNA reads TGTGCCAGCAGCCCAATAGCGGGGGGGGTCTACAATGAGCAGTTCTTC.

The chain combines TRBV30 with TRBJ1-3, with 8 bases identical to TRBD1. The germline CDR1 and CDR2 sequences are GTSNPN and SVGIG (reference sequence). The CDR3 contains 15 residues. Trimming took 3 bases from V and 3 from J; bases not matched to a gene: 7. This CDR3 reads CAWSQAGQDGNTIYF. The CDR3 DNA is TGTGCCTGGAGCCAAGCGGGACAGGATGGAAACACCATATATTTT.

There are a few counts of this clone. The CDR3 spells CAWSVAENTEAFF. The CDR3 coding sequence is TGTGCCTGGAGTGTAGCGGAGAACACTGAAGCTTTCTTT. The chain has TRBV30 and TRBJ1-1; no clear D. CDR3 size: 13 residues. Germline V gives CDR1 GTSNPN, CDR2 SVGIG (reference sequence). Trimming cost V 0 bases and J 1 base, with 6 bases left between them. Full variable domain (missing parts from reference TRBV30 and TRBJ1-1): SQTIHQWPATLVQPVGSPLSLECTVEGTSNPNLYWYRQAAGRGLQLLFYSVGIGQISSEVPQNLSASRPQDRQFILSSKKLLLSDSGFYLCAWSVAENTEAFFGQGTRLTVV.

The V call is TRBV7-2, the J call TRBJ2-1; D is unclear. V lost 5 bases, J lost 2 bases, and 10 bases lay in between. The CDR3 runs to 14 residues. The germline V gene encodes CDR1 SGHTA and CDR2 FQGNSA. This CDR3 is CASSPEAAYNEQFF. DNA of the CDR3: TGTGCCAGCAGCCCAGAGGCGGCCTACAATGAGCAGTTCTTC. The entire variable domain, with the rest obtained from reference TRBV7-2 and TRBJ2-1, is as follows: GAGVSQSPSNKVTEKGKDVELRCDPISGHTALYWYRQSLGQGLEFLIYFQGNSAPDKSGLPSDRFSAERTGGSVSTLTIQRTQQEDSAVYLCASSPEAAYNEQFFGPGTRLTVL.

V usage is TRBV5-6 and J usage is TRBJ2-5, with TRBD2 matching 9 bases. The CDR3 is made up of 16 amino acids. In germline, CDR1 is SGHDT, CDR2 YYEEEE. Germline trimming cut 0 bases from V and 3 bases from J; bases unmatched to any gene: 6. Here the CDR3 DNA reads TGTGCCAGCAGCTTGGTTCGGCTAGCGGGGAAAGAGACCCAGTACTTC. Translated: CASSLVRLAGKETQYF.

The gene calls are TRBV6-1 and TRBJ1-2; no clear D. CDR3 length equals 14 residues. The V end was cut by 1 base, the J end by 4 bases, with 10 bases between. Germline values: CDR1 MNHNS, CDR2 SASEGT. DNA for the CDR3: TGTGCCAGCAGTGAAGTGCGACGGGGCTATGGCTACACCTTC. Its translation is CASSEVRRGYGYTF.

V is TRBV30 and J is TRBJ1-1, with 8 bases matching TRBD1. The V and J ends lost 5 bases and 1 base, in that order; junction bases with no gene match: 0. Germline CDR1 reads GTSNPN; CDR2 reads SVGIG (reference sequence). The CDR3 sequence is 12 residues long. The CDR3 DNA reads TGTGCCTGGGACAGGGGGAACACTGAAGCTTTCTTT. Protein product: CAWDRGNTEAFF.

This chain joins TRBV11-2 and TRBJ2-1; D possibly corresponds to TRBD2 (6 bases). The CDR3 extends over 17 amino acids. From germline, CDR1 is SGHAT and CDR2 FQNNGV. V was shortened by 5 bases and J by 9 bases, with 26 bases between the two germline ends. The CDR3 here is CASSPLSGVAVDIEQFF. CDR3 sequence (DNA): TGTGCCAGCAGCCCCCTCTCGGGGGTAGCGGTTGACATTGAGCAGTTCTTC.

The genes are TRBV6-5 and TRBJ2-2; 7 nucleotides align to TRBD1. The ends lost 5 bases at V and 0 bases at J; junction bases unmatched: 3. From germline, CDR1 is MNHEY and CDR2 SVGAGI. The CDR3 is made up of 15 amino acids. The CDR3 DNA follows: TGTGCCAGCAGTAACCAGGGGGCGAACACCGGGGAGCTGTTTTTT. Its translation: CASSNQGANTGELFF.

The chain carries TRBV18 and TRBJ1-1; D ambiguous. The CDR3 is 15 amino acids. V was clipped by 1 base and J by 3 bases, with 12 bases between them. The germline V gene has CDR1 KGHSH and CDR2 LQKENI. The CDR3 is CASSPLGGLDTEAFF. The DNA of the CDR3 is TGTGCCAGCTCACCACTTGGAGGGCTCGACACTGAAGCTTTCTTT.

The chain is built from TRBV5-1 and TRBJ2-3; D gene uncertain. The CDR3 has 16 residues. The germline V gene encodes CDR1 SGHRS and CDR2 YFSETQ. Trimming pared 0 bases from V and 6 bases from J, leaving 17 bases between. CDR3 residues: CASSLDLPGNGDTQYF. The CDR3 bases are TGCGCCAGCAGCTTGGATCTTCCCGGTAACGGGGATACGCAGTATTTT. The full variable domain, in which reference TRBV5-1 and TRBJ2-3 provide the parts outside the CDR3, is KAGVTQTPRYLIKTRGQQVTLSCSPISGHRSVSWYQQTPGQGLQFLFEYFSETQRNKGNFPGRFSGRQFSNSRSEMNVSTLELGDSALYLCASSLDLPGNGDTQYFGPGTRLTVL.

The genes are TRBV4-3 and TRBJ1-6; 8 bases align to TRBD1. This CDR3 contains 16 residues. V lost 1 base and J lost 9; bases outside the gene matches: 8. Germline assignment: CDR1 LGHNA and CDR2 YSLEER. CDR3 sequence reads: CASSQALTGAGSPLHF. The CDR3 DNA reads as TGCGCCAGCAGCCAAGCATTGACAGGGGCAGGTTCACCCCTCCACTTT.

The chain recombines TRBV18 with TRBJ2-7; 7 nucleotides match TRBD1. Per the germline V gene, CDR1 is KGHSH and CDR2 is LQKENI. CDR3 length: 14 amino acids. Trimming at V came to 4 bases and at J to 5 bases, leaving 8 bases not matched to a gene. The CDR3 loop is CASSRDRDDHEQYF. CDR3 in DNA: TGTGCCAGCTCACGCGACAGGGACGACCACGAGCAGTACTTC.

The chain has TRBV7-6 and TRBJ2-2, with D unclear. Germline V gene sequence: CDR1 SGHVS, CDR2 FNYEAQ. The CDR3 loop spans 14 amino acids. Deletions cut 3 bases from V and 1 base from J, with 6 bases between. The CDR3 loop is CASSFSLNTGELFF. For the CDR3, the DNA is TGTGCCAGCAGCTTTTCGTTGAACACCGGGGAGCTGTTTTTT.

The CDR3 nucleotides are TGCGCCAGCAGCCAGAGGACAGTTCGTTCCTACAATGAGCAGTTCTTC. Its translation: CASSQRTVRSYNEQFF. J is TRBJ2-1 and V is TRBV4-1, with a possible D match to TRBD1 (6 bases). CDR3 length: 16 residues. Germline CDR1 reads MGHRA; CDR2 reads YSYEKL. Trimming removed 3 bases at V and 1 base at J, with 13 bases between.

The CDR3 sequence: CASSEYFTGNSYEQYF. The CDR3, as DNA: TGTGCCAGCAGTGAATATTTCACAGGGAACTCCTACGAGCAGTACTTC. The J gene is TRBJ2-7, the V gene TRBV25-1; a possible D gene is TRBD1 (6 bases). This CDR3 is 16 amino acids long. The germline V gene encodes CDR1 MGHDK and CDR2 SYGVNS. V was clipped by 0 bases and J by 0 bases, with 12 bases between them.

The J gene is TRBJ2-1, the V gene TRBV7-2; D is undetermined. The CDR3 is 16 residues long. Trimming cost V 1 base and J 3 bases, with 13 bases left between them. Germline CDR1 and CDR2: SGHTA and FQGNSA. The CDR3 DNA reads TGTGCCAGCAGCTTAGTTGCGGAACCCAGCTACAATGAGCAGTTCTTC. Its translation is CASSLVAEPSYNEQFF.

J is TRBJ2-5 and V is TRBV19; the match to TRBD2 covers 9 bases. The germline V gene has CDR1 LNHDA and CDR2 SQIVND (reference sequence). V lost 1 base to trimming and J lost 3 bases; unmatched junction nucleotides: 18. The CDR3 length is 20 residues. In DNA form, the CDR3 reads TGTGCCAGTAGTATAGGGTTGCGGGGGGGAGCCTCCGGTCCAAAAGAGACCCAGTACTTC. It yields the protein CASSIGLRGGASGPKETQYF. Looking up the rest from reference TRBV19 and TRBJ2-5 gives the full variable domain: DGGITQSPKYLFRKEGQNVTLSCEQNLNHDAMYWYRQDPGQGLRLIYYSQIVNDFQKGDIAEGYSVSREKKESFPLTVTSAQKNPTAFYLCASSIGLRGGASGPKETQYFGPGTRLLVL.

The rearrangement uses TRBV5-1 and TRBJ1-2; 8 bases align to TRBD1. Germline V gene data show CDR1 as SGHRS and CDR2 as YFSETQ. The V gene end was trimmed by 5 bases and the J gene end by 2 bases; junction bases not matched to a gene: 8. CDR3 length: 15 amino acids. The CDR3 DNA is TGCGCCAGCAGTTACGGACAGGGTGGCAACTATGGCTACACCTTC. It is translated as CASSYGQGGNYGYTF.

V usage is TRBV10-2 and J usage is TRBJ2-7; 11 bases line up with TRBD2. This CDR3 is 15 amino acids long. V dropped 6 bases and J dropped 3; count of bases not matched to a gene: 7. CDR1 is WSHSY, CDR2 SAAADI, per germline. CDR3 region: CASRLLAGALYEQYF. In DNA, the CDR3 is TGCGCCAGCAGGCTACTAGCGGGGGCACTCTACGAGCAGTACTTC.

CDR3 loop: CASRGQGGDSAQHF. In DNA, the CDR3 is TGTGCCAGTAGGGGACAGGGGGGGGATTCGGCCCAGCATTTT. The rearrangement links TRBV19 to TRBJ1-5, with 11 positions matching TRBD1. This CDR3 has 14 residues. Germline V CDR1 and CDR2: LNHDA, SQIVND (reference sequence). V trimming: 6 bases; J trimming: 11 bases; junction bases outside the gene matches: 9. Full variable domain (outside the CDR3, taken from reference TRBV19 and TRBJ1-5): DGGITQSPKYLFRKEGQNVTLSCEQNLNHDAMYWYRQDPGQGLRLIYYSQIVNDFQKGDIAEGYSVSREKKESFPLTVTSAQKNPTAFYLCASRGQGGDSAQHFGDGTRLSIL.

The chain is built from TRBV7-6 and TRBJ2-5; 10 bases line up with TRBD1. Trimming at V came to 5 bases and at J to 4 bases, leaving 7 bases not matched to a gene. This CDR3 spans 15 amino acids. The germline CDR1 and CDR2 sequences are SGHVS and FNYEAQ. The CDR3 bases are TGTGCCAGCAGCCCCCAGACAGGGGGCACAGAGACCCAGTACTTC. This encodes CASSPQTGGTETQYF.

CDR3 loop: CASSSPGTGLTDTQYF. The CDR3 nucleotides read TGTGCCAGCAGTTCTCCCGGGACAGGGTTAACAGATACGCAGTATTTT. This chain links TRBV28 with TRBJ2-3; 9 bases are a match to TRBD1. Unmatched junction bases numbered 8, after V lost 4 bases and J lost 3 bases. This CDR3 has 16 residues. Germline-derived CDR1 and CDR2 are MDHEN and SYDVKM. Full variable domain (rest looked up from reference TRBV28 and TRBJ2-3): DVKVTQSSRYLVKRTGEKVFLECVQDMDHENMFWYRQDPGLGLRLIYFSYDVKMKEKGDIPEGYSVSREKKERFSLILESASTNQTSMYLCASSSPGTGLTDTQYFGPGTRLTVL.

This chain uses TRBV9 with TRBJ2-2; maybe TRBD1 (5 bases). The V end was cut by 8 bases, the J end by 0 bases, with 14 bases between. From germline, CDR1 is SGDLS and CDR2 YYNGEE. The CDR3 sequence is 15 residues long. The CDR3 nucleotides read TGTGCCAGTACCAAGACAGTCGCGAACACCGGGGAGCTGTTTTTT. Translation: CASTKTVANTGELFF.

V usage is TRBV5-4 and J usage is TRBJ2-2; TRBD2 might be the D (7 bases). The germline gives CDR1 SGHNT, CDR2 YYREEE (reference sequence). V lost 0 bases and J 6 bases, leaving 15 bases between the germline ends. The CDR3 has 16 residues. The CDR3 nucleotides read TGTGCCAGCAGCTTGGTTGGCGGGGGCCTGCCCGGGGAGCTGTTTTTT. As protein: CASSLVGGGLPGELFF.